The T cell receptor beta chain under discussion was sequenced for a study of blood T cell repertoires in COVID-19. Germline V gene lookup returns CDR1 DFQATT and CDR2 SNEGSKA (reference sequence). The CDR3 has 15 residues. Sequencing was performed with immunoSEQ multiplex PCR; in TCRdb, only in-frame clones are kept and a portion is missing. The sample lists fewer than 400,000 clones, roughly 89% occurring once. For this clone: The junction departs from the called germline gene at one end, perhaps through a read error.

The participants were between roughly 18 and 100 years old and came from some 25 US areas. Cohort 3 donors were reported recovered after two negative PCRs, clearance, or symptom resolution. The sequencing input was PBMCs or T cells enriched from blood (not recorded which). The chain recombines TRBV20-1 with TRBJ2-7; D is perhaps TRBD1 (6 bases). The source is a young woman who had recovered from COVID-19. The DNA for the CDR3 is TGCAGTGCTAGTTATCCGGGACACAATGGACGAGGTGCGTTCTTC. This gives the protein CSASYPGHNGRGAFF.